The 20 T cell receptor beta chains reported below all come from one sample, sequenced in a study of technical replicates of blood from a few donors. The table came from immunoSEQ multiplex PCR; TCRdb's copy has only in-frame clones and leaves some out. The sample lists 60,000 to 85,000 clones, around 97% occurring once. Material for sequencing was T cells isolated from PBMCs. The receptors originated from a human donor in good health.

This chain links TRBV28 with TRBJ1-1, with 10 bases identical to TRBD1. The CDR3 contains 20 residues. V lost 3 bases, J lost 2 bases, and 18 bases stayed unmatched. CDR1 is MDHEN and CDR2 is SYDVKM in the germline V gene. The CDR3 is CASSLLTGTGDFGPNTEAFF. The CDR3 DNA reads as TGTGCCAGCAGTTTGTTAACCGGGACAGGGGATTTCGGCCCAAACACTGAAGCTTTCTTT.

CDR3 bases: TGTGCCAGCAGCTGGGCCTGGGACGCGGGGCCCAATCAGCCCCAGCATTTT. Translating gives CASSWAWDAGPNQPQHF. The chain couples TRBV7-9 to TRBJ1-5; maybe TRBD1 (5 bases). There are 17 residues in the CDR3. Trimming stripped 4 bases from V and 3 bases from J, with 19 bases between. The germline V gene encodes CDR1 SEHNR and CDR2 FQNEAQ (reference sequence). The variable domain in full, with the rest retrieved from reference TRBV7-9 and TRBJ1-5, is DTGVSQNPRHKITKRGQNVTFRCDPISEHNRLYWYRQTLGQGPEFLTYFQNEAQLEKSRLLSDRFSAERPKGSFSTLEIQRTEQGDSAMYLCASSWAWDAGPNQPQHFGDGTRLSIL.

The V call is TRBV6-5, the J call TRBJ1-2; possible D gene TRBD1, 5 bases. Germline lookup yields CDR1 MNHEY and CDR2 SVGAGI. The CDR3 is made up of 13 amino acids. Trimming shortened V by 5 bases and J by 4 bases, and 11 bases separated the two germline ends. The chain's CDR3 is CASSQVGGYGYTF. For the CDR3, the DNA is TGTGCCAGCAGTCAAGTGGGGGGCTATGGCTACACCTTC.

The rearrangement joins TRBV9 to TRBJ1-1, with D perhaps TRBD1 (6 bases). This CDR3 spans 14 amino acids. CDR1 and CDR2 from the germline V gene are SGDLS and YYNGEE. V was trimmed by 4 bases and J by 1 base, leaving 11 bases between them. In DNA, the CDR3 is TGTGCCAGCAGCCCCATGGGGGCGAACACTGAAGCTTTCTTT. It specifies CASSPMGANTEAFF.

The chain's CDR3 is CASSLETQVTDTQYF. The CDR3 DNA sequence: TGTGCCAGCAGCTTGGAAACACAGGTCACAGATACGCAGTATTTT. The chain joins TRBV5-6 to TRBJ2-3; a possible D gene is TRBD1 (5 bases). The CDR3 extends over 15 amino acids. Germline CDR1 SGHDT, CDR2 YYEEEE. V lost 0 bases and J 2 bases, leaving 10 bases between the germline ends.

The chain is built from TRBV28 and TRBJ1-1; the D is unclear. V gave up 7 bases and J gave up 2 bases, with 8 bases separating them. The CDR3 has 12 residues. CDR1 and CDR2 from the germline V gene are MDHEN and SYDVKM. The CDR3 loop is CASNSVNTEAFF. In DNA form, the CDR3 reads TGTGCCAGCAATTCGGTAAACACTGAAGCTTTCTTT.

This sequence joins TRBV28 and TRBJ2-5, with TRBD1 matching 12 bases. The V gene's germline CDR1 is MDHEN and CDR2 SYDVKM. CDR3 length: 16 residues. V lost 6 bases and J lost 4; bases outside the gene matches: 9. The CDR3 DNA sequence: TGTGCCAGCAGATCGCCGGGACAGGGGGCAGGAGAGACCCAGTACTTC. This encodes CASRSPGQGAGETQYF.

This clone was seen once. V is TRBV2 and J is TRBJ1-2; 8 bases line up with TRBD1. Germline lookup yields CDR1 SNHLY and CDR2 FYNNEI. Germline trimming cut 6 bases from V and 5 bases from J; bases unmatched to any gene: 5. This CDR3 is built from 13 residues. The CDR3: CASRSGTGYGYTF. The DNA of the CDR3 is TGTGCCAGCAGATCCGGGACAGGTTATGGCTACACCTTC.

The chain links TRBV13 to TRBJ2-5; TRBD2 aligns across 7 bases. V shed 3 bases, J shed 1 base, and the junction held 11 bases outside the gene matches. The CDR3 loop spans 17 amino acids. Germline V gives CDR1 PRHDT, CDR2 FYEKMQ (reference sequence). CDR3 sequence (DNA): TGTGCCAGCAGCTTTACATTAGGGAGGGATTCCCAAGAGACCCAGTACTTC. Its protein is CASSFTLGRDSQETQYF.

DNA of the CDR3: TGTGCCAGCAGTTTTTCCGGGAGTTTAGATGGCTACACCTTC. Its protein product is CASSFSGSLDGYTF. This rearrangement joins TRBV27 to TRBJ1-2; D is uncertain. Germline V gene sequence: CDR1 MNHEY, CDR2 SMNVEV (reference sequence). CDR3 length equals 14 residues. V shed 3 bases and J shed 6 bases, with 14 bases lying between them.

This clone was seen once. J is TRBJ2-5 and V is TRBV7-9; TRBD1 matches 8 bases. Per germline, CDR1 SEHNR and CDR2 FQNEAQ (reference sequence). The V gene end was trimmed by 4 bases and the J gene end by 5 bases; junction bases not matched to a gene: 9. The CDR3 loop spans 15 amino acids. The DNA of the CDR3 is TGTGCCAGCAGCTCGACTCAGGGGGCAGGGGAGACCCAGTACTTC. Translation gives CASSSTQGAGETQYF.

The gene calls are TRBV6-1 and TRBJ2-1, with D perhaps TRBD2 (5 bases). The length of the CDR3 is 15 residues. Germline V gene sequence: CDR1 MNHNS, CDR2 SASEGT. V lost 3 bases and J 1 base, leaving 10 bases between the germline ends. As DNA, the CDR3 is TGTGCCAGCAGTGATTCGGGGAAATCCTACAATGAGCAGTTCTTC. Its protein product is CASSDSGKSYNEQFF.

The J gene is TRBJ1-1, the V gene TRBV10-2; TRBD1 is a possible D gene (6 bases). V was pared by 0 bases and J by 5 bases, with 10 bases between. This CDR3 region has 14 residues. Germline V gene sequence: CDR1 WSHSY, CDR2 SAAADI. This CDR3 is CASSESFQGTEAFF. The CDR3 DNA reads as TGCGCCAGCAGTGAGTCCTTTCAGGGGACTGAAGCTTTCTTT.

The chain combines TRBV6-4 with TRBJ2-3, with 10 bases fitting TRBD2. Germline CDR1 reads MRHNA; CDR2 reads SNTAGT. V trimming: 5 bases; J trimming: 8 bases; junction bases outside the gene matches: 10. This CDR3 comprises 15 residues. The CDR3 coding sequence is TGTGCCAGCAGTACCACTAGCGGGACGGACGTTACGCAGTATTTT. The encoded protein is CASSTTSGTDVTQYF.

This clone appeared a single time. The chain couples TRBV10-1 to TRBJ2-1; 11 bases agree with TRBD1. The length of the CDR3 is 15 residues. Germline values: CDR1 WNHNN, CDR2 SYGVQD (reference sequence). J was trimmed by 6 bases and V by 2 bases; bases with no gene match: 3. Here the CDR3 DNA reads TGCGCCAGCAGTGAGGGGGGGACAGGGGGCAATGAGCAGTTCTTC. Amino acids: CASSEGGTGGNEQFF.

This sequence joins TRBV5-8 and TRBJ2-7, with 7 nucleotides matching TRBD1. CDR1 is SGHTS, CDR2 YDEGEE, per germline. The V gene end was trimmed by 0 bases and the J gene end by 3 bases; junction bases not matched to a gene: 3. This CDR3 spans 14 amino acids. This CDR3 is CASSLVGQDYEQYF. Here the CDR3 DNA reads TGTGCCAGCAGCTTGGTCGGACAGGACTACGAGCAGTACTTC.

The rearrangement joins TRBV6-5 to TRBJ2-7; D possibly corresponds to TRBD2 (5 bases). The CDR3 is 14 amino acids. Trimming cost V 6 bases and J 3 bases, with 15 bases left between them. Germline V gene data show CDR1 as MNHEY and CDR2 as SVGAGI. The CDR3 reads CASSSGRVDYEQYF. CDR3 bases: TGTGCCAGCAGCAGCGGCCGGGTCGACTACGAGCAGTACTTC.

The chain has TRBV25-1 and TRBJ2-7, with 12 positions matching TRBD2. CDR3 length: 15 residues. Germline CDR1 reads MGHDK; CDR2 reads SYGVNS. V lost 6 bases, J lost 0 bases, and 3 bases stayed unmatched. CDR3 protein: CASRGLAGSSYEQYF. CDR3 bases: TGTGCCAGCAGAGGACTAGCGGGGAGCTCCTACGAGCAGTACTTC.

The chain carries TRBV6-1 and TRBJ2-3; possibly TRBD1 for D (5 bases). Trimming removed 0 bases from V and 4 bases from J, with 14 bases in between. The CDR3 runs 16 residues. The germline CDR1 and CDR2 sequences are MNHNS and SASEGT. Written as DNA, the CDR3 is TGTGCCAGCAGTGAAGCGTGGGGCCTAGGAGCAGATACGCAGTATTTT. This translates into CASSEAWGLGADTQYF.

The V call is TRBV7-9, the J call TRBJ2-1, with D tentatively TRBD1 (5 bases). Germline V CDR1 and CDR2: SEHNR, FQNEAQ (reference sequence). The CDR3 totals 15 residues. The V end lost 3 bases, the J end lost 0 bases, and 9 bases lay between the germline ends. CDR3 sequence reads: CASSFQGSSYNEQFF. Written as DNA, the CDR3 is TGTGCCAGCAGCTTCCAGGGAAGCTCCTACAATGAGCAGTTCTTC.